This TCR beta chain was captured by sequencing in a study of blood T cell repertoires in COVID-19. Background on the study: Samples came from the United States, Italy and Spain, spanning acute and convalescent COVID-19. T cells, B-cell-depleted T cells, or PBMCs provided the cDNA or gDNA that served as material.

The protocol was immunoSEQ multiplex PCR, while the TCRdb copy is restricted to in-frame clones and leaves out a portion. The sample yields approximately 100,000 clones, around 88% seen once. V dropped 6 bases and J dropped 0; count of bases not matched to a gene: 3. CDR3 length equals 15 residues. The germline V gene has CDR1 LNHDA and CDR2 SQIVND (reference sequence). Material: peripheral blood. This chain connects TRBV19 to TRBJ1-5; 9 bases are a match to TRBD1. The source of this sequence is a human donor in a cohort sampled during active COVID-19. CDR3 protein: CASRDRGGSNQPQHF. The CDR3 DNA reads TGTGCCAGTAGGGACAGGGGAGGTAGCAATCAGCCCCAGCATTTT.